One sample yielded the 10 T cell receptor beta chains listed below, sequenced in a study of T cells after yellow fever vaccination. TCRdb passed the 5' RACE reads through MiXCR, listing each CDR3 protein once. In the table there are fewer than 90,000 distinct CDR3 sequences, more than 5.5% of which are singletons. Sequenced here: CD8+ T cells sorted from PBMCs, sampled around 5 days after the first yellow fever vaccination. The source of these receptors is a man between 18 and 29 years old who received the YFV17D yellow fever vaccine.

This chain connects TRBV9 to TRBJ1-1, with no clear D. The CDR3 totals 13 residues. Per germline, CDR1 SGDLS and CDR2 YYNGEE. The V end lost 6 bases, the J end lost 1 base, and 10 bases lay between the germline ends. CDR3 sequence: CASNAWGNTEAFF. The CDR3 region has the DNA TGTGCCAGCAACGCCTGGGGGAACACTGAAGCTTTCTTT.

In this sample, this clonotype turned up many times. The chain carries TRBV4-1 and TRBJ2-7, with no clear D. Germline values: CDR1 MGHRA, CDR2 YSYEKL. There are 16 residues in the CDR3. The V and J ends lost 0 bases and 0 bases respectively, with 12 bases between them. CDR3 region: CASSQDLGLSSYEQYF. CDR3 coding DNA: TGCGCCAGCAGCCAAGATTTGGGCCTGAGCTCCTACGAGCAGTACTTC.

J is TRBJ2-7 and V is TRBV5-1, with 10 bases aligning to TRBD1. The CDR3 consists of 15 residues. The germline gives CDR1 SGHRS, CDR2 YFSETQ. V dropped 4 bases and J dropped 4; count of bases not matched to a gene: 8. CDR3 DNA: TGCGCCAGCAGCGCAACCGGGACAGGGGCATACGAGCAGTACTTC. Protein sequence: CASSATGTGAYEQYF.

This clonotype was observed a few times. This chain connects TRBV6-5 to TRBJ2-1; possibly TRBD2 for D (6 bases). The CDR3 consists of 16 residues. V shed 7 bases and J shed 2 bases, with 18 bases lying between them. The V gene's germline CDR1 is MNHEY and CDR2 SVGAGI. The CDR3 DNA reads as TGTGCCAGCACTAACCACGGGGGATCGCCCTACAATGAGCAGTTCTTC. Its translation is CASTNHGGSPYNEQFF.

This clonotype came up many times. The V and J genes are TRBV7-8 and TRBJ1-5; possibly TRBD1 for D (5 bases). The CDR3 is made up of 14 amino acids. Trimming cost V 2 bases and J 3 bases, with 8 bases left between them. CDR1 and CDR2 (germline): SGHVS, FQNEAQ. The CDR3 DNA follows: TGTGCCAGCAGCTTACTGGACACCAATCAGCCCCAGCATTTT. Translating it yields CASSLLDTNQPQHF.

This clonotype was counted at least ten times. V gene TRBV6-1 combines with J gene TRBJ1-2, with 12 positions matching TRBD1. Germline V lookup: CDR1 MNHNS, CDR2 SASEGT. This CDR3 is built from 16 residues. Losses at the gene ends were 4 bases for V and 3 bases for J; bases not matched to a gene: 6. The CDR3 nucleotides are TGTGCCAGCAGTGCCCCCGGGACAGGGGGCTACTATGGCTACACCTTC. The encoded protein is CASSAPGTGGYYGYTF.

The sample holds a few counts of this clonotype. The genes are TRBV15 and TRBJ2-3; TRBD2 matches 10 bases. Germline assignment: CDR1 LNHNV and CDR2 YYDKDF (reference sequence). Trimming took 10 bases from V and 0 from J; bases not matched to a gene: 4. There are 14 residues in the CDR3. The CDR3 loop is CAILAGASTDTQYF. DNA for the CDR3: TGTGCCATCCTAGCGGGGGCTAGCACAGATACGCAGTATTTT.

The table lists this clonotype with a few counts. The chain employs TRBV4-3 and TRBJ1-1; D ambiguous. The CDR3 length is 15 residues. Trimming shortened V by 1 base and J by 5 bases, and 14 bases separated the two germline ends. Looked up from germline, CDR1 is LGHNA and CDR2 is YSLEER. CDR3 in amino acids: CASSQVLGMGTEAFF. In nucleotides, the CDR3 is TGCGCCAGCAGCCAAGTATTAGGGATGGGAACTGAAGCTTTCTTT.

The chain employs TRBV7-9 and TRBJ1-1; a weak D match, TRBD1 (6 bases). Per the germline V gene, CDR1 is SEHNR and CDR2 is FQNEAQ (reference sequence). V lost 3 bases, J lost 4 bases, and 27 bases lay in between. This CDR3 comprises 19 residues. The CDR3 DNA is TGTGCCAGCAGCTTCTCAACCAAATACAACAGGGATGGGGGCACTGAAGCTTTCTTT. Its protein is CASSFSTKYNRDGGTEAFF.

A note on this clonotype: A much larger clonotype is one base distant, so this may be a read error. The chain is built from TRBV19 and TRBJ2-1, with 10 bases lining up with TRBD1. From germline, CDR1 is LNHDA and CDR2 SQIVND (reference sequence). The CDR3 contains 15 residues. The ends lost 6 bases at V and 4 bases at J; junction bases unmatched: 6. CDR3 in DNA: TGTGCCAGTAGACCAGGGACAGGGGCTTACAATGAGCAGTTCTTC. This codes for CASRPGTGAYNEQFF.